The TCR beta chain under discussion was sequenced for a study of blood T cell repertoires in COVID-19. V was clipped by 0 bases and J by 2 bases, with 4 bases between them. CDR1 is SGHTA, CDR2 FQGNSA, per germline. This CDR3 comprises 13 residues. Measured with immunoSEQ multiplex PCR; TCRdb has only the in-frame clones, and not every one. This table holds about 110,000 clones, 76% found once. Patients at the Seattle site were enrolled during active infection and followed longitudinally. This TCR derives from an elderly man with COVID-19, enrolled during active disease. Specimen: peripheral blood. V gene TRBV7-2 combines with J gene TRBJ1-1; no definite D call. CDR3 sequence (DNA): TGTGCCAGCAGCTTAGCACTTAACACTGAAGCTTTCTTT. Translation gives CASSLALNTEAFF.